Given below is one T cell receptor (beta chain) in context. What it recognizes is unknown. A lack of ophthalmopathy progression within 18 months defined stable Graves' hyperthyroidism. Patients between 18 and 65 years old had hyperthyroidism, newly diagnosed and lasting under 2 months. Diagnoses were established using clinical symptoms, serum thyroxine and TRAb, thyroid ultrasound and orbital computed tomography. Authors of the study amplified TCR beta CDR3 regions from RNA transcripts. RT-PCR in the first round (using the HTBI primer set) targeted the TCR CDR3. MiXCR, run by TCRdb on the multiplex PCR reads, gives a single entry per CDR3 protein. The sample lists around 480,000 distinct CDR3 sequences; roughly an eighth were seen once. The CDR3 runs to 16 residues. Germline V CDR1 and CDR2: MNHNS, SASEGT. Trimming removed 2 bases from V and 3 bases from J, with 14 bases in between. The record originates from a study of T cells in Graves' hyperthyroidism and ophthalmopathy.

Study results and limitations: Blood samples included most of the expanded thyroid clonotypes exceeding 0.001.

This sequence joins TRBV6-1 and TRBJ1-5; a weak D match, TRBD1 (6 bases). This clonotype was sampled from a woman aged 18-29 years with Graves' hyperthyroidism. The sequencing sample was made of blood. CDR3 residues: CASSETWTDYNQPQHF. CDR3 nucleotides: TGTGCCAGCAGTGAAACATGGACAGACTACAATCAGCCCCAGCATTTT.